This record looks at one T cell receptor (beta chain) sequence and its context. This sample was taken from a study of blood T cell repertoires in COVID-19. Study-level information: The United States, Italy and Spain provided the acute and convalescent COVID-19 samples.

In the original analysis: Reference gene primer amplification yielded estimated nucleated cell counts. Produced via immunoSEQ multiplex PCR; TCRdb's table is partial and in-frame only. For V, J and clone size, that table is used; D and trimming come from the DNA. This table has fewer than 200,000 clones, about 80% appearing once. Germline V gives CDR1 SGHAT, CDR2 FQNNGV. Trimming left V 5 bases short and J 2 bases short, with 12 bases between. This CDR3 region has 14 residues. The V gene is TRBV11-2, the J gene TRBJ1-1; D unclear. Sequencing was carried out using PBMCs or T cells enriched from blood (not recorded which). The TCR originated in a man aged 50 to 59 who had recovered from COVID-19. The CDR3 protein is CASSTPPLNTEAFF. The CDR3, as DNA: TGTGCCAGCAGCACCCCCCCCCTAAACACTGAAGCTTTCTTT.